This TCR beta chain emerged from a study of cytomegalovirus exposure and HLA in healthy donors. Trimming cost V 5 bases and J 4 bases; bases outside gene matches: 9. The CDR3 is made up of 16 amino acids. Germline assignment: CDR1 SGHVS and CDR2 FQNEAQ. PCR used 60 Vbeta primers and 13 Jbeta primers. Measured with immunoSEQ multiplex PCR; TCRdb has only the in-frame clones, and not every one. The data show roughly 100,000 clones, approximately 80% seen once. The source is a man aged 55 to 70 in good health and CMV-seronegative. Sequencing input: PBMCs. The chain couples TRBV7-8 to TRBJ2-5, with 11 positions matching TRBD2. CDR3 coding DNA: TGTGCCAGCAGCCCGCTAGCGGGGGGCCAAGGAGAGACCCAGTACTTC. The encoded protein is CASSPLAGGQGETQYF. The full variable domain, its missing parts supplied by reference TRBV7-8 and TRBJ2-5, is GAGVSQSPRYKVAKRGQDVALRCDPISGHVSLFWYQQALGQGPEFLTYFQNEAQLDKSGLPSDRFFAERPEGSVSTLKIQRTQQEDSAVYLCASSPLAGGQGETQYFGPGTRLLVL.